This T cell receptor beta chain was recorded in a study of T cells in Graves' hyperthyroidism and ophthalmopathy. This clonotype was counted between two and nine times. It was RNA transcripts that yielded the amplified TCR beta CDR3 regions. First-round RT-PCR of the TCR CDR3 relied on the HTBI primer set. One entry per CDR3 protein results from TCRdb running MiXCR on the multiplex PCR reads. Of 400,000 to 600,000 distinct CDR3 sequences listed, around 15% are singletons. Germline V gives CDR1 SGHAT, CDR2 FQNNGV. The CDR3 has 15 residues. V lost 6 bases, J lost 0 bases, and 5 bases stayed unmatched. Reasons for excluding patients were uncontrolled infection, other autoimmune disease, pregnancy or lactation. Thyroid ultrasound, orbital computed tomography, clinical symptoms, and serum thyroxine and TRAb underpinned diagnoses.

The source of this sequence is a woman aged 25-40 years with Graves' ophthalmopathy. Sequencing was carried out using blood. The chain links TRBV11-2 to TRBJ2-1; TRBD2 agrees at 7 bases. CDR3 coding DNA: TGTGCCAGCAGAGCCGGGAGGAGCTCCTACAATGAGCAGTTCTTC. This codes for CASRAGRSSYNEQFF.